Presented here are 21 T cell receptor beta chains from one specimen sequenced in a study of T cell clonotyping in hematopoietic cell transplantation. The repertoire was sequenced with immunoSEQ multiplex PCR; TCRdb's copy has only in-frame clones and lacks some. The sample lists some 9,400 clones; 60% to 80% were seen once. Sequencing was performed on PBMCs, taken 180 days after allogeneic stem cell transplant. These receptor sequences come from a male patient aged 35-55 years who had an allogeneic stem cell transplant from a related donor, so the T cells may come from the graft donor. Some clones in this sample may be carry-over from other donors' samples.

J is TRBJ2-7 and V is TRBV30; maybe TRBD2 (5 bases). V was cut by 1 base and J by 3 bases, with 10 bases left in between. Germline-derived CDR1 and CDR2 are GTSNPN and SVGIG (reference sequence). CDR3 length equals 13 residues. The CDR3 nucleotides are TGTGCCTGGAGTGCGGGAAACGGCTACGAGCAGTACTTC. It translates to CAWSAGNGYEQYF. Together with reference TRBV30 and TRBJ2-7, the CDR3 gives the full variable domain: SQTIHQWPATLVQPVGSPLSLECTVEGTSNPNLYWYRQAAGRGLQLLFYSVGIGQISSEVPQNLSASRPQDRQFILSSKKLLLSDSGFYLCAWSAGNGYEQYFGPGTRLTVT.

Comment on this clone: Its ends do not fully match the called genes, so a read error is possible. V is TRBV7-7 and J is TRBJ2-5; D is undetermined. The CDR3 contains 15 residues. Germline CDR1 reads SSHAT; CDR2 reads FNYEAQ (reference sequence). The DNA of the CDR3 is TGTGCTAGCAGCTTAAGGCTAGGTTGGGGAGAGACCCAGTACTTC. Amino acids: CASSLRLGWGETQYF.

The J gene is TRBJ1-2, the V gene TRBV6-5, with 9 bases matching TRBD1. J lost 8 bases, V lost 0 bases, and 4 bases had no gene match. CDR3 length: 14 residues. The germline CDR1 and CDR2 sequences are MNHEY and SVGAGI. This chain's CDR3 is CASSYSGQGRGYTF. The DNA for the CDR3 is TGTGCCAGCAGTTACTCGGGACAGGGACGAGGCTACACCTTC.

The chain carries TRBV27 and TRBJ1-1; no clear D gene. The CDR3 is 15 amino acids. The germline V and J ends were trimmed by 3 bases and 1 base, with 12 bases remaining between them. Germline V gives CDR1 MNHEY, CDR2 SMNVEV (reference sequence). This chain's CDR3 is CASSFLGAANTEAFF. In DNA form, the CDR3 reads TGTGCCAGCAGTTTCTTGGGTGCAGCGAACACTGAAGCTTTCTTT.

The chain joins TRBV9 to TRBJ1-6, with D possibly being TRBD1 (5 bases). Per germline, CDR1 SGDLS and CDR2 YYNGEE. With 0 bases removed from V and 6 bases from J, the gap between germline ends came to 10 bases. The CDR3 length is 15 residues. This CDR3 is CASSVDQGLNSPLHF. The CDR3 DNA reads as TGTGCCAGCAGCGTAGATCAGGGACTTAATTCACCCCTCCACTTT. Full variable domain (outside the CDR3, taken from reference TRBV9 and TRBJ1-6): DSGVTQTPKHLITATGQRVTLRCSPRSGDLSVYWYQQSLDQGLQFLIQYYNGEERAKGNILERFSAQQFPDLHSELNLSSLELGDSALYFCASSVDQGLNSPLHFGNGTRLTVT.

This clone has only one observation. The CDR3, as DNA: TGTGCCAGCACCCGTAGTCGGGAAAAACTGTTTTTT. Its translation is CASTRSREKLFF. The chain is built from TRBV28 and TRBJ1-4, with unresolved D. This CDR3 contains 12 residues. V was shortened by 7 bases and J by 8 bases, with 11 bases between the two germline ends. Germline assignment: CDR1 MDHEN and CDR2 SYDVKM.

This chain links TRBV7-2 with TRBJ2-1, with 7 bases matching TRBD2. Germline V gene sequence: CDR1 SGHTA, CDR2 FQGNSA. The CDR3 runs 14 residues. With V trimmed by 5 bases and J by 3 bases, 4 bases remained unmatched. CDR3 DNA sequence: TGTGCCAGCAGCCTCGGCGGGAGCTACAATGAGCAGTTCTTC. It translates to CASSLGGSYNEQFF.

The V gene is TRBV5-1, the J gene TRBJ2-3; the D gene is possibly TRBD1 (7 bases). The ends were cut back, 2 bases at V and 0 bases at J, with 16 bases in the middle. Germline CDR1 and CDR2: SGHRS and YFSETQ. The CDR3 is 17 amino acids. The CDR3 DNA sequence: TGCGCCAGCAGCTTTAACAGGGGACTGTTTAGCACAGATACGCAGTATTTT. This translates into CASSFNRGLFSTDTQYF.

This clone occurred a few times. The J gene is TRBJ1-1, the V gene TRBV7-9; D remains ambiguous. The CDR3 sequence is 12 residues long. V was shortened by 2 bases and J by 5 bases, with 6 bases between the two germline ends. Germline CDR1 reads SEHNR; CDR2 reads FQNEAQ (reference sequence). The CDR3, as DNA: TGTGCCAGCAGCTTAAGGGAAACTGAAGCTTTCTTT. Residues: CASSLRETEAFF.

This clone has a single count. J is TRBJ2-1 and V is TRBV28; no firm D call. V was cut by 2 bases and J by 8 bases, with 19 bases left in between. CDR1 and CDR2 (germline): MDHEN, SYDVKM. The CDR3 loop spans 16 amino acids. As DNA, the CDR3 is TGTGCCAGCAGTTTAGTCCGGATCCCTATATCGGATGAGCAGTTCTTC. Its translation is CASSLVRIPISDEQFF. Full variable domain (missing parts from reference TRBV28 and TRBJ2-1): DVKVTQSSRYLVKRTGEKVFLECVQDMDHENMFWYRQDPGLGLRLIYFSYDVKMKEKGDIPEGYSVSREKKERFSLILESASTNQTSMYLCASSLVRIPISDEQFFGPGTRLTVL.

CDR3 sequence reads: CAWTIRAGSYGYTF. CDR3 bases: TGTGCCTGGACGATTCGTGCAGGGAGCTATGGCTACACCTTC. The chain couples TRBV30 to TRBJ1-2; D possibly corresponds to TRBD1 (5 bases). The V gene's germline CDR1 is GTSNPN and CDR2 SVGIG (reference sequence). V lost 4 bases, J lost 4 bases, and 16 bases lay in between. The CDR3 covers 14 residues.

The V gene is TRBV5-1, the J gene TRBJ2-2; 9 nucleotides align to TRBD1. The CDR3 is made up of 15 amino acids. In germline, CDR1 is SGHRS, CDR2 YFSETQ. J was trimmed by 3 bases and V by 4 bases; bases with no gene match: 4. The CDR3 bases are TGCGCCAGCAGCACGGGACAGGGCGACACCGGGGAGCTGTTTTTT. It specifies CASSTGQGDTGELFF.

This clone has just a few counts. The chain uses TRBV7-8 and TRBJ2-2; D perhaps matches TRBD2 (5 bases). The V end lost 6 bases, the J end lost 0 bases, and 14 bases lay between the germline ends. The germline V gene has CDR1 SGHVS and CDR2 FQNEAQ. The CDR3 loop spans 16 amino acids. CDR3 nucleotides: TGTGCCAGCAGAACCGGTTACGGGGCGAACACCGGGGAGCTGTTTTTT. It translates to CASRTGYGANTGELFF.

Only a few counts were recorded for this clone. V is TRBV4-2 and J is TRBJ1-5; 7 nucleotides align to TRBD1. The CDR3 loop spans 15 amino acids. Germline trimming cut 0 bases from V and 7 bases from J; bases unmatched to any gene: 6. Germline V lookup: CDR1 LGHNA, CDR2 YNFKEQ. For the CDR3, the DNA is TGTGCCAGCAGCCAAGATAGGGGGCACGGCCAGCCCCAGCATTTT. Translating gives CASSQDRGHGQPQHF.

This clone was recorded only once. The chain combines TRBV5-1 with TRBJ2-1; 7 nucleotides match TRBD1. With V trimmed by 3 bases and J by 5 bases, 8 bases remained unmatched. CDR1 and CDR2 (germline): SGHRS, YFSETQ. This CDR3 contains 15 residues. The DNA of the CDR3 is TGCGCCAGCAGCTGGACCGACAGGGACAACAATGAGCAGTTCTTC. Protein sequence: CASSWTDRDNNEQFF.

The chain combines TRBV20-1 with TRBJ1-2; no clear D gene. V lost 6 bases, J lost 12 bases, and 17 bases lay in between. The CDR3 covers 11 residues. Germline V gene data show CDR1 as DFQATT and CDR2 as SNEGSKA (reference sequence). Here the CDR3 DNA reads TGCAGTGCGCTCCTAGGGCCAAGAAACACCTTC. It encodes CSALLGPRNTF.

The CDR3 nucleotides are TGTGCCAGCAGCTTAAGGGGACTGAACACCGGGGAGCTGTTTTTT. Translating gives CASSLRGLNTGELFF. The chain recombines TRBV7-3 with TRBJ2-2; D possibly corresponds to TRBD2 (6 bases). The CDR3 is 15 amino acids. Germline V gives CDR1 SGHTA, CDR2 FQGTGA. The V end lost 1 base, the J end lost 1 base, and 7 bases lay between the germline ends.

The chain links TRBV10-3 to TRBJ2-3; unclear D gene. The CDR3 contains 12 residues. Per germline, CDR1 ENHRY and CDR2 SYGVKD. V was cut by 2 bases and J by 4 bases, with 4 bases left in between. The CDR3 sequence: CAISEAPDTQYF. The DNA of the CDR3 is TGTGCCATCAGTGAGGCCCCAGATACGCAGTATTTT.

Here the CDR3 DNA reads TGTGCCAGCAGTGATCCAAGGACAGGGCACACTGAAGCTTTCTTT. It yields the protein CASSDPRTGHTEAFF. The chain employs TRBV25-1 and TRBJ1-1; 8 bases line up with TRBD1. V gave up 3 bases and J gave up 3 bases; unmatched junction bases: 6. Germline V gene sequence: CDR1 MGHDK, CDR2 SYGVNS. This CDR3 spans 15 amino acids.

V gene TRBV2 combines with J gene TRBJ2-3; 13 bases align to TRBD2. J was trimmed by 4 bases and V by 6 bases; bases with no gene match: 4. The CDR3 sequence is 15 residues long. Germline V gene sequence: CDR1 SNHLY, CDR2 FYNNEI. CDR3 in DNA: TGTGCCAGCAGGACTAGCGGGGGGTTGCCAGATACGCAGTATTTT. Amino acid sequence: CASRTSGGLPDTQYF.

The chain uses TRBV30 and TRBJ1-5; TRBD1 might be the D (6 bases). This CDR3 spans 16 amino acids. The germline V gene has CDR1 GTSNPN and CDR2 SVGIG (reference sequence). Between the trimmed V and J ends, which lost 2 bases and 7 bases, there was a span of 21 bases. The CDR3 protein is CAWSPTTDRIGQPQHF. The CDR3, as DNA: TGTGCCTGGAGTCCCACTACCGACAGGATTGGGCAGCCCCAGCATTTT.